Below, 22 T cell receptor beta chains from the same sample are listed, as sequenced in a study of CD8+ T cells in alopecia areata. Documented treatment: oral pan-JAK inhibitor, 5-10 mg twice daily. RNA was isolated and reverse transcribed to cDNA, the sequencing template. Repertoires were generated with immunoSEQ multiplex PCR, while TCRdb's copy carries only in-frame clones and drops some. The sample has around 120,000 clones, under 65% seen once; the top ten hold around 5.7%. The input for sequencing was CD4+ T cells sorted from blood, taken at week 4, from a patient treated with tofacitinib. The receptors here all came from a human donor with alopecia areata.

The chain combines TRBV30 with TRBJ2-5, with 7 bases identical to TRBD2. Germline V gene sequence: CDR1 GTSNPN, CDR2 SVGIG (reference sequence). Trimming took 4 bases from V and 0 from J; bases not matched to a gene: 11. The CDR3 totals 16 residues. The CDR3 region is CAWTTQREAYQETQYF. In nucleotides, the CDR3 is TGTGCCTGGACTACCCAGCGGGAAGCCTACCAAGAGACCCAGTACTTC.

J is TRBJ2-5 and V is TRBV2, with D hard to call. The CDR3 totals 11 residues. Per germline, CDR1 SNHLY and CDR2 FYNNEI. Trimming stripped 5 bases from V and 3 bases from J, with 4 bases between. In DNA form, the CDR3 reads TGTGCCAGCAGTCCAAAAGAGACCCAGTACTTC. This translates into CASSPKETQYF.

The chain uses TRBV5-4 and TRBJ2-7; the match to TRBD2 covers 10 bases. The CDR3 spans 16 residues. In germline, CDR1 is SGHNT, CDR2 YYREEE (reference sequence). V shed 4 bases, J shed 2 bases, and the junction held 9 bases outside the gene matches. The CDR3 loop reads CASSNGLADIPYEQYF. The DNA of the CDR3 is TGTGCCAGCAGCAACGGACTAGCGGATATACCCTACGAGCAGTACTTC.

This clone was seen a few times. This sequence joins TRBV7-7 and TRBJ2-3; 7 bases agree with TRBD1. The CDR3 spans 15 residues. V gave up 1 base and J gave up 0 bases; unmatched junction bases: 1. Germline V CDR1 and CDR2: SSHAT, FNYEAQ (reference sequence). This CDR3 is CASSLEGQSTDTQYF. CDR3 in DNA: TGTGCCAGCAGCTTAGAGGGACAGAGCACAGATACGCAGTATTTT. Looking up the rest from reference TRBV7-7 and TRBJ2-3 gives the full variable domain: GAGVSQSPRYKVTKRGQDVTLRCDPISSHATLYWYQQALGQGPEFLTYFNYEAQPDKSGLPSDRFSAERPEGSISTLTIQRTEQRDSAMYRCASSLEGQSTDTQYFGPGTRLTVL.

The chain employs TRBV7-3 and TRBJ2-1; tentatively, D is TRBD1 (7 bases). Trimming removed 2 bases at V and 5 bases at J, with 16 bases between. The CDR3 loop spans 16 amino acids. Germline V lookup: CDR1 SGHTA, CDR2 FQGTGA. The CDR3 is CASSLSAVRGDNEQFF. The CDR3 nucleotides are TGTGCCAGCAGCTTATCGGCCGTCAGGGGGGACAATGAGCAGTTCTTC.

The chain has TRBV13 and TRBJ2-4, with 7 bases fitting TRBD2. The CDR3 has 13 amino acids. Trimming at V came to 6 bases and at J to 5 bases, leaving 4 bases not matched to a gene. Germline CDR1 and CDR2: PRHDT and FYEKMQ (reference sequence). For the CDR3, the DNA is TGTGCCAGCAGACCGGGGGGAGAAAACATTCAGTACTTC. As protein: CASRPGGENIQYF. Supplemented by reference TRBV13 and TRBJ2-4, the full variable domain reads AAGVIQSPRHLIKEKRETATLKCYPIPRHDTVYWYQQGPGQDPQFLISFYEKMQSDKGSIPDRFSAQQFSDYHSELNMSSLELGDSALYFCASRPGGENIQYFGAGTRLSVL.

The chain has TRBV6-5 and TRBJ1-2, with a possible D match to TRBD1 (5 bases). Germline V gene sequence: CDR1 MNHEY, CDR2 SVGAGI. Trimming left V 0 bases short and J 6 bases short, with 17 bases between. This CDR3 has 16 amino acids. The CDR3 coding sequence is TGTGCCAGCAGTTACTCGATGGGGTCCCGGGGGGATGGCTACACCTTC. Amino acids: CASSYSMGSRGDGYTF.

The chain carries TRBV29-1 and TRBJ2-5; D possibly uses TRBD1 or TRBD2 (5 bases each). The CDR3 totals 11 residues. V was trimmed by 4 bases and J by 4 bases, leaving 7 bases between them. Germline values: CDR1 SQVTM, CDR2 ANQGSEA. Here the CDR3 reads CSVGGTETQYF. The CDR3 DNA reads TGCAGCGTTGGAGGGACAGAGACCCAGTACTTC. The complete variable domain, with remaining parts taken from reference TRBV29-1 and TRBJ2-5, reads SAVISQKPSRDICQRGTSLTIQCQVDSQVTMMFWYRQQPGQSLTLIATANQGSEATYESGFVIDKFPISRPNLTFSTLTVSNMSPEDSSIYLCSVGGTETQYFGPGTRLLVL.

V is TRBV15 and J is TRBJ1-3; D is possibly TRBD1 (5 bases). The CDR3 contains 13 residues. V lost 5 bases and J lost 4, with 9 bases in between. Germline V gene sequence: CDR1 LNHNV, CDR2 YYDKDF (reference sequence). CDR3 sequence (DNA): TGTGCCACCAGCGGCAGGGTGGGAAACACCATATATTTT. It encodes CATSGRVGNTIYF.

This clone was counted only a few times. The rearrangement links TRBV28 to TRBJ2-7, with D hard to call. The V gene's germline CDR1 is MDHEN and CDR2 SYDVKM. This CDR3 is 12 amino acids long. The CDR3 bases are TGTGCTACAGCACTGTCCACCTACGAGCAGTACTTC. Translated: CATALSTYEQYF.

This chain links TRBV7-9 with TRBJ1-6, with TRBD1 as a possible D gene (6 bases). The CDR3 totals 14 residues. V lost 2 bases and J 10 bases, leaving 12 bases between the germline ends. Per the germline V gene, CDR1 is SEHNR and CDR2 is FQNEAQ (reference sequence). CDR3 in DNA: TGTGCCAGCAGCTTAACCGACAGGTTGTCACCCCTCCACTTT. Translating it yields CASSLTDRLSPLHF.

The chain links TRBV29-1 to TRBJ2-1; 9 positions match TRBD1. CDR1 and CDR2 from the germline V gene are SQVTM and ANQGSEA. Unmatched junction bases numbered 15, after V lost 5 bases and J lost 7 bases. The CDR3 loop spans 16 amino acids. As DNA, the CDR3 is TGCAGCGTTCCGAGTGTCGGGACAGGGCCTTGGAATGAGCAGTTCTTC. Encoded protein: CSVPSVGTGPWNEQFF.

This clone has just a few counts. V gene TRBV20-1 combines with J gene TRBJ2-7; D is unclear. Germline V lookup: CDR1 DFQATT, CDR2 SNEGSKA (reference sequence). V lost 5 bases and J 5 bases, leaving 4 bases between the germline ends. The CDR3 contains 9 residues. This CDR3 reads CSAGHEQYF. CDR3 nucleotide sequence: TGCAGTGCTGGCCACGAGCAGTACTTC.

The chain combines TRBV27 with TRBJ1-5; perhaps TRBD1 as D (6 bases). The CDR3 is 14 residues long. Trimming shortened V by 3 bases and J by 2 bases, and 8 bases separated the two germline ends. Per germline, CDR1 MNHEY and CDR2 SMNVEV (reference sequence). The DNA for the CDR3 is TGTGCCAGCAGTTTTCAGGGGCGCAATCAGCCCCAGCATTTT. Translating gives CASSFQGRNQPQHF.

This clone was seen just once. The CDR3 loop is CASSPTSGATQETQYF. In DNA form, the CDR3 reads TGTGCCAGCTCACCAACTAGCGGAGCAACACAGGAGACCCAGTACTTC. The genes are TRBV18 and TRBJ2-5; 8 bases match TRBD2. J lost 5 bases, V lost 2 bases, and 10 bases had no gene match. CDR3 length: 16 residues. The germline V gene has CDR1 KGHSH and CDR2 LQKENI. The complete variable domain, with remaining parts taken from reference TRBV18 and TRBJ2-5, reads NAGVMQNPRHLVRRRGQEARLRCSPMKGHSHVYWYRQLPEEGLKFMVYLQKENIIDESGMPKERFSAEFPKEGPSILRIQQVVRGDSAAYFCASSPTSGATQETQYFGPGTRLLVL.

The gene calls are TRBV18 and TRBJ2-5; D ambiguous. Between the trimmed V and J ends, which lost 1 base and 4 bases, there was a span of 4 bases. The V gene's germline CDR1 is KGHSH and CDR2 LQKENI. This CDR3 contains 12 residues. CDR3 in DNA: TGTGCCAGCTCACCACGTCTAGAGACCCAGTACTTC. Its protein product is CASSPRLETQYF.

J is TRBJ2-3 and V is TRBV7-2; maybe TRBD2 (5 bases). V was shortened by 2 bases and J by 5 bases, with 11 bases between the two germline ends. CDR3 length: 14 residues. Per germline, CDR1 SGHTA and CDR2 FQGNSA. CDR3 protein: CASSLWTPLDTQYF. In DNA, the CDR3 is TGTGCCAGCAGCTTATGGACTCCACTAGATACGCAGTATTTT.

The chain links TRBV7-2 to TRBJ2-5; the D gene is possibly TRBD2 (5 bases). V was shortened by 0 bases and J by 4 bases, with 9 bases between the two germline ends. The germline gives CDR1 SGHTA, CDR2 FQGNSA. This CDR3 is built from 14 residues. The CDR3 loop is CASSLAGARETQYF. CDR3 sequence (DNA): TGTGCCAGCAGCTTAGCGGGAGCCCGAGAGACCCAGTACTTC.

The chain recombines TRBV6-4 with TRBJ2-2; 9 positions match TRBD2. The CDR3 spans 15 residues. CDR1 and CDR2 from the germline V gene are MRHNA and SNTAGT. The V and J ends lost 4 bases and 5 bases, in that order; junction bases with no gene match: 5. This CDR3 reads CASSVDLAGTGELFF. In DNA, the CDR3 is TGTGCCAGCAGTGTAGACCTAGCGGGGACCGGGGAGCTGTTTTTT.

A few counts support this clone. The CDR3 bases are TGCAGCGGAGCCTACAATGAGCAGTTCTTC. Residues: CSGAYNEQFF. The rearrangement links TRBV29-1 to TRBJ2-1; no clear D gene. Trimming removed 7 bases from V and 2 bases from J, with 3 bases in between. The CDR3 covers 10 residues. The germline V gene encodes CDR1 SQVTM and CDR2 ANQGSEA.

The V and J genes are TRBV7-2 and TRBJ2-3; 11 nucleotides agree with TRBD1. Looked up from germline, CDR1 is SGHTA and CDR2 is FQGNSA. The CDR3 loop spans 18 amino acids. J gave up 4 bases and V 1 base, and 10 bases lay outside the gene matches. The CDR3 DNA is TGTGCCAGCAGCTTAGTGGGGCGCGGGACAGGGGGATCAGATACGCAGTATTTT. Translating gives CASSLVGRGTGGSDTQYF.

This chain connects TRBV6-5 to TRBJ2-7, with D tentatively TRBD1 or TRBD2 (6 bases each). In germline, CDR1 is MNHEY, CDR2 SVGAGI. The CDR3 is made up of 14 amino acids. The germline V and J ends were trimmed by 0 bases and 4 bases, with 10 bases remaining between them. CDR3 region: CASSYSGGRYEQYF. CDR3 DNA: TGTGCCAGCAGTTACTCTGGGGGGCGATACGAGCAGTACTTC.